The clone carrying this T cell receptor beta chain was observed once. RNA amounts of about 0.45 to 1 ug underwent reverse transcription with random hexamers. TCRdb re-called the immunoSEQ multiplex PCR reads through MiXCR, storing one row per CDR3 protein. This table has 180,000 or so distinct CDR3 sequences, approximately 96% appearing once. This sample was taken from a study of CD8 T cells in Susac syndrome. CD8+ and CD4+ T cells circulating in blood were sequenced for TCR beta. V shed 2 bases and J shed 0 bases, with 11 bases lying between them. The CDR3 spans 16 residues. From germline, CDR1 is SGHTA and CDR2 FQGNSA.

The gene calls are TRBV7-2 and TRBJ2-1; no clear D. The source of this sequence is a human donor in good health. Material for sequencing was CD4+ T cells from PBMCs. The CDR3 sequence is CASSLFASSSYNEQFF. In nucleotides, the CDR3 is TGTGCCAGCAGCTTATTCGCGAGTAGCTCCTACAATGAGCAGTTCTTC.